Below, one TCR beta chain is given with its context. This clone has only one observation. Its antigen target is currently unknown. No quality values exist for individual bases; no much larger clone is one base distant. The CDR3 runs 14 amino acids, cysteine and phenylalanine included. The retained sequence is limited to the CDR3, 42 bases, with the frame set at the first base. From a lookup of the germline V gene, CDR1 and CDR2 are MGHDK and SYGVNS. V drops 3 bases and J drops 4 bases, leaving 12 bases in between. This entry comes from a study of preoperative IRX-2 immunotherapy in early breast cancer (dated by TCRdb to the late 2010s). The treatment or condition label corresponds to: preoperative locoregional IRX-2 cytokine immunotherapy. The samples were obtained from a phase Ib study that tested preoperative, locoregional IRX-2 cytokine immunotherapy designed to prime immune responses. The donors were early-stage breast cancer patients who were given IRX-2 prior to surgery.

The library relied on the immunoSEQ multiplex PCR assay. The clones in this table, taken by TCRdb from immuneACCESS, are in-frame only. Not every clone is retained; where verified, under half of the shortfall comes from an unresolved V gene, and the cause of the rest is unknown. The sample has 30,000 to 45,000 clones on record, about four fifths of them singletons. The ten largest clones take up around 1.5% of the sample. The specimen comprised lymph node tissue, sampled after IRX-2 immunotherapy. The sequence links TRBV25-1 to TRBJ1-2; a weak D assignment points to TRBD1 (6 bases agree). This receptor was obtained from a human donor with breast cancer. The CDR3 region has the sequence CASSDLGQSYGYTF. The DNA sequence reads TGTGCCAGCAGTGACCTTGGACAGAGCTATGGCTACACCTTC.